This entry lists 15 T cell receptor beta chains sequenced from one sample in a study of shared clonotypes between healthy human individuals. Naive-designated CD8 cells lacked CD45RO, were positively enriched for CCR7, and omitted terminally differentiated effector memory CD45RA+ cells. Generated by immunoSEQ multiplex PCR, the TCRdb table keeps only in-frame clones and is missing some. Here the sample spans about 800,000 clones, 90% to 97% being singletons. Sequencing was carried out using naive CD8+ T cells sorted from blood. All receptors derive from a man younger than 45 in good health.

The chain recombines TRBV5-1 with TRBJ2-7, with D unclear. This CDR3 is 16 amino acids long. Trimming removed 0 bases at V and 7 bases at J, with 20 bases between. Germline CDR1 is SGHRS and CDR2 is YFSETQ. CDR3 amino acids: CASSLASGPRVDEQYF. DNA of the CDR3: TGCGCCAGCAGCTTGGCCAGTGGGCCCCGGGTGGATGAGCAGTACTTC.

The J gene is TRBJ2-2, the V gene TRBV11-2; D not certain. V was cut by 2 bases and J by 2 bases, with 3 bases left in between. This CDR3 is built from 13 residues. Looked up from germline, CDR1 is SGHAT and CDR2 is FQNNGV. CDR3 in DNA: TGTGCCAGCAGCTTACCCAACACCGGGGAGCTGTTTTTT. The encoded protein is CASSLPNTGELFF.

Here the CDR3 DNA reads TGTGCCAGCAGTTCAACAGCTGCAACTAATGAAAAACTGTTTTTT. This translates into CASSSTAATNEKLFF. The V and J genes are TRBV28 and TRBJ1-4; D is ambiguous. The germline V gene has CDR1 MDHEN and CDR2 SYDVKM. V was clipped by 4 bases and J by 0 bases, with 9 bases between them. This CDR3 has 15 residues.

The V gene is TRBV7-8, the J gene TRBJ1-3; D gene uncertain. The CDR3 covers 14 residues. The ends were cut back, 6 bases at V and 0 bases at J, with 9 bases in the middle. From germline, CDR1 is SGHVS and CDR2 FQNEAQ. CDR3 sequence (DNA): TGTGCCAGCAGAGGACCGACCTCTGGAAACACCATATATTTT. Its translation is CASRGPTSGNTIYF.

The chain employs TRBV11-2 and TRBJ2-7; D remains unclear. Trimming stripped 1 base from V and 6 bases from J, with 10 bases between. In germline, CDR1 is SGHAT, CDR2 FQNNGV. The CDR3 is 13 residues long. CDR3 sequence reads: CASSLAVRPEQYF. CDR3 DNA: TGTGCCAGCAGCTTAGCAGTTAGGCCCGAGCAGTACTTC.

J is TRBJ2-7 and V is TRBV14; no reliable D call. The V gene's germline CDR1 is SGHDN and CDR2 FVKESK. This CDR3 has 13 residues. Deletions cut 2 bases from V and 3 bases from J, with 8 bases between. CDR3 DNA: TGTGCCAGCAGCCAACTCGTAATCTACGAGCAGTACTTC. It codes for CASSQLVIYEQYF.

The chain employs TRBV27 and TRBJ2-1; either TRBD1 or TRBD2 may supply D (6 bases each). CDR1 MNHEY and CDR2 SMNVEV come from the germline V gene (reference sequence). V was cut by 4 bases and J by 7 bases, with 11 bases left in between. The CDR3 is 13 amino acids. The CDR3 sequence is CASSWGAGNEQFF. The CDR3 region has the DNA TGTGCCAGCAGTTGGGGGGCAGGGAATGAGCAGTTCTTC.

The chain employs TRBV6-6 and TRBJ1-2, with a weak D call TRBD1 (6 bases). CDR1 is MNHNY, CDR2 SVGAGI, per germline (reference sequence). V lost 0 bases, J lost 5 bases, and 10 bases lay in between. The CDR3 covers 14 residues. CDR3 nucleotide sequence: TGTGCCAGCAGTTACTCACAGGGTGAATATGGCTACACCTTC. Residues: CASSYSQGEYGYTF.

This sequence joins TRBV9 and TRBJ1-1; no firm D call. V was clipped by 5 bases and J by 3 bases, with 11 bases between them. The germline gives CDR1 SGDLS, CDR2 YYNGEE. The length of the CDR3 is 13 residues. The DNA of the CDR3 is TGTGCCAGCAGTAATCAGGTGGACACTGAAGCTTTCTTT. Amino acids: CASSNQVDTEAFF.

This clone was observed once. This chain links TRBV7-9 with TRBJ2-7; 9 bases agree with TRBD2. Losses at the gene ends were 5 bases for V and 1 base for J; bases not matched to a gene: 6. Germline V CDR1 and CDR2: SEHNR, FQNEAQ (reference sequence). The CDR3 has 15 residues. The CDR3 DNA reads TGTGCCAGCAGCCCAAGCGGGGGGAATTCCTACGAGCAGTACTTC. Translation: CASSPSGGNSYEQYF.

The CDR3, as DNA: TGTGCCAGCAGTTTCTCGAGGGGAGAGACCCAGTACTTC. It yields the protein CASSFSRGETQYF. The V gene is TRBV28, the J gene TRBJ2-5; D possibly uses TRBD1 or TRBD2 (5 bases each). CDR1 is MDHEN, CDR2 SYDVKM, per germline. V lost 3 bases to trimming and J lost 4 bases, with 9 bases between them. The CDR3 has 13 amino acids.

V and J are TRBV28 and TRBJ2-7, with 7 bases lining up with TRBD2. Germline V lookup: CDR1 MDHEN, CDR2 SYDVKM. The CDR3 sequence is 17 residues long. Unmatched junction bases numbered 17, after V lost 8 bases and J lost 1 base. The CDR3 reads CASGTGTNPSPSYEQYF. For the CDR3, the DNA is TGTGCCAGCGGCACCGGGACTAACCCATCCCCTTCCTACGAGCAGTACTTC.

The chain has TRBV4-1 and TRBJ2-2; TRBD2 agrees at 12 bases. V shed 2 bases, J shed 5 bases, and the junction held 9 bases outside the gene matches. The germline V gene has CDR1 MGHRA and CDR2 YSYEKL. CDR3 length equals 18 residues. The CDR3 loop is CASSQLGLAGLPTGELFF. The CDR3 DNA reads TGCGCCAGCAGCCAATTAGGACTAGCGGGGCTTCCGACCGGGGAGCTGTTTTTT.

This rearrangement joins TRBV4-1 to TRBJ1-1; D is uncertain. Germline V gives CDR1 MGHRA, CDR2 YSYEKL. This CDR3 region has 11 residues. Between the trimmed V and J ends, which lost 1 base and 14 bases, there was a span of 11 bases. The CDR3 sequence: CASSQGDRGFF. Here the CDR3 DNA reads TGCGCCAGCAGCCAAGGAGACCGGGGATTCTTT.

The CDR3 DNA reads TGTGCCAGCAGCTTACAGGGTTTATTGTACGAGCAGTACTTC. Protein: CASSLQGLLYEQYF. The genes are TRBV7-6 and TRBJ2-7; weak D call: TRBD1 (5 bases). This CDR3 has 14 amino acids. Germline V CDR1 and CDR2: SGHVS, FNYEAQ. The V end was cut by 2 bases, the J end by 4 bases, with 12 bases between.